The rows below give T cell receptor beta chains drawn from one sample of a study of blood T cell repertoires in COVID-19. The repertoire was sequenced with immunoSEQ multiplex PCR; TCRdb's copy has only in-frame clones and lacks some. Of roughly 150,000 clones listed, over 80% are singletons. The sequenced sample consisted of peripheral blood. Receptors originate from a woman older than 75 with COVID-19, enrolled during active disease. Both conserved end residues are part of each CDR3. A D gene is named only where the DNA matches it firmly. Where a row states a size, it is once, few, many or the class of an expanded clone; other rows omit it.

V: TRBV6-1
D: .
J: TRBJ1-4
size: .
CDR3: CASSDQGWEKLFF
DNA: TGTGCCAGCAGTGATCAGGGATGGGAAAAACTGTTTTTT

V: TRBV5-1
D: TRBD1
J: TRBJ1-2
size: .
CDR3: CASRQDRGRSGYTF
DNA: TGCGCCAGCAGACAAGACAGGGGACGAAGTGGCTACACCTTC

V: TRBV9
D: .
J: TRBJ1-6
size: .
CDR3: CASSSGAGEPLHF
DNA: TGTGCCAGCAGTTCAGGGGCCGGGGAACCCCTCCACTTT

V: TRBV5-4
D: TRBD1
J: TRBJ1-2
size: .
CDR3: CASSGGGTGGLGYTF
DNA: TGTGCCAGCAGCGGCGGAGGGACAGGGGGTCTTGGCTACACCTTC

V: TRBV18
D: .
J: TRBJ2-1
size: .
CDR3: CASSPPGRGSNEQFF
DNA: TGTGCCAGCTCACCACCGGGAAGGGGCTCCAATGAGCAGTTCTTC

V: TRBV9
D: .
J: TRBJ2-2
size: .
CDR3: CASTRGGQNTGELFF
DNA: TGTGCCAGCACCCGCGGGGGCCAGAACACCGGGGAGCTGTTTTTT

V: TRBV12-5
D: TRBD1
J: TRBJ1-1
size: .
CDR3: CASGPGGAGTEAFF
DNA: TGTGCTAGTGGCCCAGGGGGCGCCGGCACTGAAGCTTTCTTT

V: TRBV6-5
D: .
J: TRBJ1-4
size: few
CDR3: CASGSGVGNEKLFF
DNA: TGTGCCAGTGGTAGCGGGGTGGGTAATGAAAAACTGTTTTTT

V: TRBV28
D: TRBD1
J: TRBJ1-4
size: .
CDR3: CASKEGAREKLFF
DNA: TGTGCCAGCAAAGAGGGGGCGAGGGAAAAACTGTTTTTT

V: TRBV5-1
D: .
J: TRBJ1-3
size: .
CDR3: CASSLAQGYSGNTIYF
DNA: TGCGCCAGCAGCCTTGCCCAGGGATACTCTGGAAACACCATATATTTT

V: TRBV10-3
D: .
J: TRBJ1-1
size: .
CDR3: CAISQTGLGTEAFF
DNA: TGTGCCATCAGTCAGACAGGCCTGGGCACTGAAGCTTTCTTT

V: TRBV28
D: .
J: TRBJ2-1
size: .
CDR3: CASLAPGNEQFF
DNA: TGTGCCAGTTTGGCCCCAGGCAATGAGCAGTTCTTC

V: TRBV9
D: .
J: TRBJ2-1
size: .
CDR3: CASSVDLIGEQFF
DNA: TGTGCCAGCAGCGTAGACCTAATCGGGGAGCAGTTCTTC

V: TRBV5-1
D: TRBD1
J: TRBJ2-3
size: .
CDR3: CASSETGVRSDTQYF
DNA: TGCGCCAGCAGCGAGACAGGGGTCAGATCTGATACGCAGTATTTT

V: TRBV19
D: TRBD1
J: TRBJ1-6
size: .
CDR3: CASSLFGTVNSPLHF
DNA: TGTGCCAGCTCTCTTTTCGGGACAGTTAATTCACCCCTCCACTTT

V: TRBV19
D: TRBD2
J: TRBJ2-2
size: .
CDR3: CASTTTGLAGVMGLNTGELFF
DNA: TGTGCCAGTACCACCACGGGGCTAGCGGGAGTTATGGGACTGAACACCGGGGAGCTGTTTTTT

V: TRBV3-1/TRBV3-2
D: .
J: TRBJ2-5
size: .
CDR3: CASSRPGEETQYF
DNA: TGTGCCAGCAGCCGCCCGGGGGAAGAGACCCAGTACTTC